This is a list of T cell receptor beta chains from one sample in a study of identical twins. One entry per CDR3 protein results from TCRdb running MiXCR on the 5' RACE reads. The sample yields 1.5 million or so distinct CDR3 sequences, 25% to 35% seen once. The source material was cord blood. The receptors shown here come from a newborn girl in good health. Both conserved end residues are part of each CDR3. The D gene is left open where the match is weak. Not every row has a clone size; where given, it reads once, few, many or a size class.

V gene: TRBV27
clone size: .
J gene: TRBJ2-2
D gene: .
CDR3 DNA: TGTGCCAGCAGTTTATCGACCTTTCTGGGCGGGGAGCTGTTTTTT
CDR3 protein: CASSLSTFLGGELFF

V gene: TRBV4-2
clone size: .
J gene: TRBJ2-1
D gene: TRBD2
CDR3 DNA: TGTGCCAGCAGCCAAGAGAGGAGCGGGGGTTACAATGAGCAGTTCTTC
CDR3 protein: CASSQERSGGYNEQFF

V gene: TRBV9
clone size: few
J gene: TRBJ2-3
D gene: TRBD2
CDR3 DNA: TGTGCCAGCAGCGTAGGAGCGGGAGCAGATACGCAGTATTTT
CDR3 protein: CASSVGAGADTQYF

V gene: TRBV10-3
clone size: .
J gene: TRBJ2-1
D gene: .
CDR3 DNA: TGTGCCATCAGTGACGCGCCGGGGTACGATGAGCAGTTCTTC
CDR3 protein: CAISDAPGYDEQFF

V gene: TRBV20-1
clone size: .
J gene: TRBJ2-1
D gene: TRBD2
CDR3 DNA: TGCAGTGCTAGTTCCCGGACTAGCCCCTCCTACAATGAGCAGTTCTTC
CDR3 protein: CSASSRTSPSYNEQFF

V gene: TRBV20-1
clone size: .
J gene: TRBJ1-1
D gene: TRBD1
CDR3 DNA: TGCAGTGCTAGGGAGGACGGGACAGGGAGCACTGAAGCTTTCTTT
CDR3 protein: CSAREDGTGSTEAFF

V gene: TRBV6-2/TRBV6-3
clone size: .
J gene: TRBJ1-1
D gene: .
CDR3 DNA: TGTGCCAGCAGGCCTTCTGGGAGGGGAACTGAAGCTTTCTTT
CDR3 protein: CASRPSGRGTEAFF

V gene: TRBV12-5
clone size: .
J gene: TRBJ1-2
D gene: .
CDR3 DNA: TGTGCTACCAGACTGCCCGGATATTATGGCTACACCTTC
CDR3 protein: CATRLPGYYGYTF

V gene: TRBV28
clone size: few
J gene: TRBJ2-7
D gene: TRBD1
CDR3 DNA: TGTGCCAGCAGGATCGGGACAGGGGGCAATCACGAGCAGTACTTC
CDR3 protein: CASRIGTGGNHEQYF

V gene: TRBV27
clone size: few
J gene: TRBJ2-7
D gene: .
CDR3 DNA: TGTGCCAGCGTGTCAGGGCGGAACTACGAGCAGTACTTC
CDR3 protein: CASVSGRNYEQYF

V gene: TRBV7-2
clone size: few
J gene: TRBJ2-1
D gene: TRBD2
CDR3 DNA: TGTGCCAGCAGCTTAAGCGGGGACTACTACAATGAGCAGTTCTTC
CDR3 protein: CASSLSGDYYNEQFF

V gene: TRBV29-1
clone size: .
J gene: TRBJ2-3
D gene: TRBD2
CDR3 DNA: TGCAGCGTTGATCTCGGCGGGGGATACACAGATACGCAGTATTTT
CDR3 protein: CSVDLGGGYTDTQYF

V gene: TRBV27
clone size: .
J gene: TRBJ1-5
D gene: .
CDR3 DNA: TGTGCCAGCAGCCCCCTCTGGGATAGCAATCAGCCCCAGCATTTT
CDR3 protein: CASSPLWDSNQPQHF

V gene: TRBV13
clone size: few
J gene: TRBJ1-1
D gene: .
CDR3 DNA: TGTGCCAGCAGCTTAGTTCAGGGGAGGGCTAACACTGAAGCTTTCTTT
CDR3 protein: CASSLVQGRANTEAFF

V gene: TRBV25-1
clone size: .
J gene: TRBJ1-3
D gene: .
CDR3 DNA: TGTGCCAGCAGTGAATATGCGGGGGCTGGAAACACCATATATTTT
CDR3 protein: CASSEYAGAGNTIYF

V gene: TRBV3-1
clone size: .
J gene: TRBJ2-7
D gene: .
CDR3 DNA: TGTGCCAGCAGCCAATGGGCGGCCACCGGGTCTAGGGACGAGCAGTACTTC
CDR3 protein: CASSQWAATGSRDEQYF

V gene: TRBV7-9
clone size: .
J gene: TRBJ2-3
D gene: .
CDR3 DNA: TGTGCCAGCAAATCCTTAAGCACAGATACGCAGTATTTT
CDR3 protein: CASKSLSTDTQYF

V gene: TRBV7-8
clone size: .
J gene: TRBJ2-5
D gene: .
CDR3 DNA: TGTGCCAGCAGCTTACGGGGTCGATTAGGGGCCCAAGAGACCCAGTACTTC
CDR3 protein: CASSLRGRLGAQETQYF

V gene: TRBV12-3/TRBV12-4
clone size: .
J gene: TRBJ2-6
D gene: TRBD1
CDR3 DNA: TGTGCCAGCACCGAGGGGACAGGGCGCTCTGGGGCCAACGTCCTGACTTTC
CDR3 protein: CASTEGTGRSGANVLTF

V gene: TRBV6-1
clone size: .
J gene: TRBJ1-4
D gene: TRBD1
CDR3 DNA: TGTGCCAGCAGGGCACCGGGACAGGGTAATGAAAAACTGTTTTTT
CDR3 protein: CASRAPGQGNEKLFF

V gene: TRBV13
clone size: few
J gene: TRBJ2-1
D gene: TRBD2
CDR3 DNA: TGTGCCAGCAGCATCGGGGGGTACAATGAGCAGTTCTTC
CDR3 protein: CASSIGGYNEQFF

V gene: TRBV6-5
clone size: few
J gene: TRBJ2-3
D gene: TRBD1
CDR3 DNA: TGTGCCAGCAGTTACTCGAGCAGGGGGAAAGATACGCAGTATTTT
CDR3 protein: CASSYSSRGKDTQYF

V gene: TRBV10-2
clone size: .
J gene: TRBJ2-3
D gene: TRBD2
CDR3 DNA: TGCGCCAGCGTAGCGGGAGGGAGCGCAGATACGCAGTATTTT
CDR3 protein: CASVAGGSADTQYF

V gene: TRBV29-1
clone size: .
J gene: TRBJ1-2
D gene: TRBD1
CDR3 DNA: TGCAGCGTTGAGTCTCCAGGGGGCTATGGCTACACCTTC
CDR3 protein: CSVESPGGYGYTF

V gene: TRBV6-2/TRBV6-3
clone size: .
J gene: TRBJ2-4
D gene: .
CDR3 DNA: TGTGCCAGCAGTTACTCTGGGACGGTCTACGAGCGGTACTTC
CDR3 protein: CASSYSGTVYERYF

V gene: TRBV12-3/TRBV12-4
clone size: .
J gene: TRBJ2-2
D gene: .
CDR3 DNA: TGTGCCAGCAGTTCCTCGGGCGGGGAGCTGTTTTTT
CDR3 protein: CASSSSGGELFF

V gene: TRBV4-2
clone size: .
J gene: TRBJ1-5
D gene: TRBD1
CDR3 DNA: TGTGCCAGCAGCCGGGTCTCAGGGGGCCGCATTGATAATCAGCCCCAGCATTTT
CDR3 protein: CASSRVSGGRIDNQPQHF

V gene: TRBV3-1
clone size: many
J gene: TRBJ2-7
D gene: .
CDR3 DNA: TGTGCCAGCAGCCAAGCTACCGGTTGGTACGAGCAGTACTTC
CDR3 protein: CASSQATGWYEQYF

V gene: TRBV2
clone size: few
J gene: TRBJ2-6
D gene: .
CDR3 DNA: TGTGCCAGCGGAAGACAGGGACTCTCTGGGGCCAACGTCCTGACTTTC
CDR3 protein: CASGRQGLSGANVLTF

V gene: TRBV4-1
clone size: few
J gene: TRBJ2-1
D gene: TRBD2
CDR3 DNA: TGCGCCAGCAGCCAAGGTCTAAGAGCGGGAGTTGACAATGAGCAGTTCTTC
CDR3 protein: CASSQGLRAGVDNEQFF

V gene: TRBV3-1
clone size: few
J gene: TRBJ2-7
D gene: .
CDR3 DNA: TGTGCCAGCAGCCCCGCTACTAGTAGAAGCTCCTACGAGCAGTACTTC
CDR3 protein: CASSPATSRSSYEQYF

V gene: TRBV5-1
clone size: .
J gene: TRBJ2-3
D gene: .
CDR3 DNA: TGCGCCAGCAGCTCGGTACGGGGCACAGATACGCAGTATTTT
CDR3 protein: CASSSVRGTDTQYF

V gene: TRBV28
clone size: .
J gene: TRBJ2-1
D gene: .
CDR3 DNA: TGTGCCAGCAGTTTACCGACTAGTTCATGGTGGTATGAGCAGTTCTTC
CDR3 protein: CASSLPTSSWWYEQFF

V gene: TRBV7-2
clone size: .
J gene: TRBJ2-7
D gene: TRBD2
CDR3 DNA: TGTGCCAGCAGCTTTGAGCGGGGGGGCTCCTACGAGCAGTACTTC
CDR3 protein: CASSFERGGSYEQYF

V gene: TRBV2
clone size: .
J gene: TRBJ1-4
D gene: .
CDR3 DNA: TGTGCCAGCACAGGGCAGGGTTCTAATGAAAAACTGTTTTTT
CDR3 protein: CASTGQGSNEKLFF

V gene: TRBV5-1
clone size: .
J gene: TRBJ1-1
D gene: .
CDR3 DNA: TGCGCCAGCAGATGGGGGCCGAACACTGAAGCTTTCTTT
CDR3 protein: CASRWGPNTEAFF

V gene: TRBV6-1
clone size: .
J gene: TRBJ2-1
D gene: .
CDR3 DNA: TGTGCCAGCAGTGTATCGACTAGGGGGAATGAGCAGTTCTTC
CDR3 protein: CASSVSTRGNEQFF

V gene: TRBV10-3
clone size: many
J gene: TRBJ2-3
D gene: .
CDR3 DNA: TGTGCCATCAGTGCAGTGCCGACAGATACGCAGTATTTT
CDR3 protein: CAISAVPTDTQYF

V gene: TRBV19
clone size: few
J gene: TRBJ1-4
D gene: .
CDR3 DNA: TGTGCCAGTACCACGACAGGCGGAGGGGAAAAACTGTTTTTT
CDR3 protein: CASTTTGGGEKLFF

V gene: TRBV6-8
clone size: few
J gene: TRBJ1-6
D gene: .
CDR3 DNA: TGTGCCAGCGGAAAAGACAGCTTATCTAATTCACCCCTCCACTTT
CDR3 protein: CASGKDSLSNSPLHF

V gene: TRBV10-2
clone size: few
J gene: TRBJ1-2
D gene: .
CDR3 DNA: TGCGCCAGCAGTGAGTCACCTGGCTACACCTTC
CDR3 protein: CASSESPGYTF

V gene: TRBV2
clone size: .
J gene: TRBJ2-7
D gene: .
CDR3 DNA: TGTGCCAGCAGTGACGGGGGAGGCGAGCAGTACTTC
CDR3 protein: CASSDGGGEQYF

V gene: TRBV10-3
clone size: many
J gene: TRBJ1-2
D gene: TRBD1
CDR3 DNA: TGTGCCATCAGTGGACAGGGCCCCTATGGCTACACCTTC
CDR3 protein: CAISGQGPYGYTF

V gene: TRBV5-1
clone size: few
J gene: TRBJ2-3
D gene: .
CDR3 DNA: TGCGCCAGCAGCCCCCGGAGCATCCCTAGCACAGATACGCAGTATTTT
CDR3 protein: CASSPRSIPSTDTQYF

V gene: TRBV27
clone size: many
J gene: TRBJ1-2
D gene: .
CDR3 DNA: TGTGCCAGCAGTTTATCGAGGTCGGCAGGCCACCCCTATGGCTACACCTTC
CDR3 protein: CASSLSRSAGHPYGYTF

V gene: TRBV10-2
clone size: few
J gene: TRBJ1-1
D gene: .
CDR3 DNA: TGCGCCAGCAGTCGGCAGGACAGTCTCATGAACACTGAAGCTTTCTTT
CDR3 protein: CASSRQDSLMNTEAFF